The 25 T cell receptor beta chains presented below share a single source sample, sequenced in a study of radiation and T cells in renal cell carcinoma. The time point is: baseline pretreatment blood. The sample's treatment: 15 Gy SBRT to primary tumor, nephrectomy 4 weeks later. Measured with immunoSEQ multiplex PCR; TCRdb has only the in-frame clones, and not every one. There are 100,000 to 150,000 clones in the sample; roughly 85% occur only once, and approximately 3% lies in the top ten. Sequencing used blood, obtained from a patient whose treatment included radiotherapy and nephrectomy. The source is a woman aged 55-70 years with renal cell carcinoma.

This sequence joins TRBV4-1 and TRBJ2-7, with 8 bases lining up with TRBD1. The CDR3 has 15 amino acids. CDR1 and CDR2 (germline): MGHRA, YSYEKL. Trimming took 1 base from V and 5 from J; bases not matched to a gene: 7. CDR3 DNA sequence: TGCGCCAGCAGCCAAGGGACAGGGTTCGTCGACGAGCAGTACTTC. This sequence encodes CASSQGTGFVDEQYF.

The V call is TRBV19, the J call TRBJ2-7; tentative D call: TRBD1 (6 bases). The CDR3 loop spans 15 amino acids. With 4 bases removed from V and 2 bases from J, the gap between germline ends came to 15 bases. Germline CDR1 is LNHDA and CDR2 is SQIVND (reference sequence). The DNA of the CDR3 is TGTGCCAGTAGTACCAGGGGAGAACTCACCTACGAGCAGTACTTC. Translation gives CASSTRGELTYEQYF.

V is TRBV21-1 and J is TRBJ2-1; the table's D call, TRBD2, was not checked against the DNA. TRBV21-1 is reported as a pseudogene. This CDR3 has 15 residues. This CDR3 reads CASRPAGAQYNEQFF. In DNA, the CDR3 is TGTGCCAGCAGACCTGCGGGGGCTCAGTACAATGAGCAGTTCTTC.

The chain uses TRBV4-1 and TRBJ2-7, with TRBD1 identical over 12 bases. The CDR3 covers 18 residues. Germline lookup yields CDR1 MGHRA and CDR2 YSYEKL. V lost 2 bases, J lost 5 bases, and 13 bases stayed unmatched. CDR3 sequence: CASSQRAPGQGARNEQYF. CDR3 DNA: TGCGCCAGCAGCCAACGCGCTCCGGGACAGGGGGCCAGGAACGAGCAGTACTTC.

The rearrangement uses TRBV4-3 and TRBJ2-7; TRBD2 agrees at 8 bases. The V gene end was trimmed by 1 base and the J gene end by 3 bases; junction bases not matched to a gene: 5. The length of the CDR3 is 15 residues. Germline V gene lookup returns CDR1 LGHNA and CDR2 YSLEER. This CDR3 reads CASSQGSGGGYEQYF. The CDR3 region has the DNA TGCGCCAGCAGCCAAGGGTCGGGAGGGGGCTACGAGCAGTACTTC.

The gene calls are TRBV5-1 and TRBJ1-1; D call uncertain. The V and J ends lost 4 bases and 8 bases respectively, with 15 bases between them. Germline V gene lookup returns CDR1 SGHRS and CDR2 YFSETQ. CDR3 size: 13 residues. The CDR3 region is CASSLDNDREAFF. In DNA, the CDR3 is TGCGCCAGCAGCCTCGACAACGACCGAGAAGCTTTCTTT.

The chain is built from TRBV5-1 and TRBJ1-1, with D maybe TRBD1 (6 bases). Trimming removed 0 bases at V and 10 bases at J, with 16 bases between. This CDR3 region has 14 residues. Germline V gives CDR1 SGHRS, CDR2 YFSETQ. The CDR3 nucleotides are TGCGCCAGCAGCTTGGGGGCGTGGGGGGCTGCAGCTTTCTTT. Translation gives CASSLGAWGAAAFF. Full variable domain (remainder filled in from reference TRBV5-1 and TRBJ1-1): KAGVTQTPRYLIKTRGQQVTLSCSPISGHRSVSWYQQTPGQGLQFLFEYFSETQRNKGNFPGRFSGRQFSNSRSEMNVSTLELGDSALYLCASSLGAWGAAAFFGQGTRLTVV.

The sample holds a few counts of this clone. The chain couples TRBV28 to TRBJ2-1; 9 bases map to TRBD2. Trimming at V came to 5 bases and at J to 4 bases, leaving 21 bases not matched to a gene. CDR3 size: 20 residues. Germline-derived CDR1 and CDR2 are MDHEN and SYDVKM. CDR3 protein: CASSALSGPGLATGYNEQFF. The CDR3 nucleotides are TGTGCCAGCAGTGCACTGTCCGGTCCGGGACTAGCAACGGGATACAATGAGCAGTTCTTC.

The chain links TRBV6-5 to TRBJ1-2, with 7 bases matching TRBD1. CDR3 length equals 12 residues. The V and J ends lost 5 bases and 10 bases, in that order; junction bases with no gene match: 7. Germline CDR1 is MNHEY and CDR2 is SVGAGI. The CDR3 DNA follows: TGTGCCAGCAGTGACAGGGCGCTGGACTACACCTTC. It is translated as CASSDRALDYTF.

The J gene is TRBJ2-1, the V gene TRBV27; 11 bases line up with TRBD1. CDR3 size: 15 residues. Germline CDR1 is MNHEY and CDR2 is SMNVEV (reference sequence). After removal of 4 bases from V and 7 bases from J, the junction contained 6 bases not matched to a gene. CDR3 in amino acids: CASSSNRDRGNEQFF. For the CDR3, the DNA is TGTGCCAGCAGTTCAAACAGGGACAGGGGGAATGAGCAGTTCTTC.

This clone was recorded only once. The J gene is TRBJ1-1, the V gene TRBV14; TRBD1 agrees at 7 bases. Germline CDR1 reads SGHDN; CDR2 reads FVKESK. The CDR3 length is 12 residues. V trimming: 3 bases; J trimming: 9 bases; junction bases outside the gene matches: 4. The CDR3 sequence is CASSQVQGKAFF. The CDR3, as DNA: TGTGCCAGCAGCCAGGTACAGGGGAAAGCTTTCTTT.

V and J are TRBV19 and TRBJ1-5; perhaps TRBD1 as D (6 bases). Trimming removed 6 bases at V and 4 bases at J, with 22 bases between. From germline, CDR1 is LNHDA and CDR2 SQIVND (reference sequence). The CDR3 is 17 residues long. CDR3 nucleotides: TGTGCCAGTAGGGGCATCGGGGACAATTTTGCAAATCAGCCCCAGCATTTT. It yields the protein CASRGIGDNFANQPQHF.

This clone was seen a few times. The chain's CDR3 is CASSLELAGFQETQYF. The CDR3, as DNA: TGTGCCAGCAGTTTAGAACTAGCGGGGTTCCAAGAGACCCAGTACTTC. V gene TRBV28 combines with J gene TRBJ2-5; 10 nucleotides agree with TRBD2. Germline CDR1 MDHEN, CDR2 SYDVKM. The CDR3 is 16 residues long. With V trimmed by 2 bases and J by 1 base, 4 bases remained unmatched.

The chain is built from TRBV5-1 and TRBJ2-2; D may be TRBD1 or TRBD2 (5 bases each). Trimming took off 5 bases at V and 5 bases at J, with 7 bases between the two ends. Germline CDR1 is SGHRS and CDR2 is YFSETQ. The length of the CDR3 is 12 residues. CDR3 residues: CASRGETGELFF. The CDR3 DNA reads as TGCGCCAGCAGGGGGGAAACCGGGGAGCTGTTTTTT.

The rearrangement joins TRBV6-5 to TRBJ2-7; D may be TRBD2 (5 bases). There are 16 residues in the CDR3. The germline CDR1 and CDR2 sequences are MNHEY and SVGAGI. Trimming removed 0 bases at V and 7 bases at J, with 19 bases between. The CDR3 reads CASSYSRRSGTGEQYF. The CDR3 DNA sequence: TGTGCCAGCAGTTACTCGAGGAGGTCAGGTACGGGGGAGCAGTACTTC.

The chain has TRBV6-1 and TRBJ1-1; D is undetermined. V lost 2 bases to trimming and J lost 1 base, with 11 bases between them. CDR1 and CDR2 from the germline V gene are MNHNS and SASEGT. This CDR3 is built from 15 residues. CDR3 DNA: TGTGCCAGCAGTGAAATCCGGGCCTCGAACACTGAAGCTTTCTTT. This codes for CASSEIRASNTEAFF.

Here the CDR3 DNA reads TGTGCTAGTGCCGCAGACTGGCCCAATGAGCAGTTCTTC. This codes for CASAADWPNEQFF. This chain links TRBV12-5 with TRBJ2-1; no clear D. This CDR3 contains 13 residues. Germline-derived CDR1 and CDR2 are LGHNT and FRNRAP. Trimming took 7 bases from V and 6 from J, leaving 13 bases between them. The variable domain in full, with the rest retrieved from reference TRBV12-5 and TRBJ2-1, is DARVTQTPRHKVTEMGQEVTMRCQPILGHNTVFWYRQTMMQGLELLAYFRNRAPLDDSGMPKDRFSAEMPDATLATLKIQPSEPRDSAVYFCASAADWPNEQFFGPGTRLTVL.

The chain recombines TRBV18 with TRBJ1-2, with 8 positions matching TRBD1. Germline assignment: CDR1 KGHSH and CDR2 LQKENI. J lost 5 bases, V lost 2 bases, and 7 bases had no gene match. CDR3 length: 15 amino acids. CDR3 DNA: TGTGCCAGCTCACCAGATCAGGGGGCTCTATATGGCTACACCTTC. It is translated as CASSPDQGALYGYTF.

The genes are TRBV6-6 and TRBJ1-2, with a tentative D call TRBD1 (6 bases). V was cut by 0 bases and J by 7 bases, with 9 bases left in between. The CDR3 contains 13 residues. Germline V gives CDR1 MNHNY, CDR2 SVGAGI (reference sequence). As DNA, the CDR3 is TGTGCCAGCAGTTACTCAGGGACAAGTGGCTACACCTTC. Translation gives CASSYSGTSGYTF.

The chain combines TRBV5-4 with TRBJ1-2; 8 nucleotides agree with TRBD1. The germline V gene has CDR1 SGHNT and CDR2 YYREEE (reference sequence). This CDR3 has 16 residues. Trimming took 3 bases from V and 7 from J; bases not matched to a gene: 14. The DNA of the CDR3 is TGTGCCAGCAGCTCGGATCCGCAGGGGGCCGGTCGTGGCTACACCTTC. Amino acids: CASSSDPQGAGRGYTF.

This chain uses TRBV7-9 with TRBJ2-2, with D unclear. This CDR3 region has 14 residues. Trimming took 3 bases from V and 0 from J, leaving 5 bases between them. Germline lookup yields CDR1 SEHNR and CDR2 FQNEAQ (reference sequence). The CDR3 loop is CASSLAANTGELFF. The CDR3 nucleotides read TGTGCCAGCAGCTTGGCCGCGAACACCGGGGAGCTGTTTTTT. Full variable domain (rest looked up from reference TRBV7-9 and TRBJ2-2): DTGVSQNPRHKITKRGQNVTFRCDPISEHNRLYWYRQTLGQGPEFLTYFQNEAQLEKSRLLSDRFSAERPKGSFSTLEIQRTEQGDSAMYLCASSLAANTGELFFGEGSRLTVL.

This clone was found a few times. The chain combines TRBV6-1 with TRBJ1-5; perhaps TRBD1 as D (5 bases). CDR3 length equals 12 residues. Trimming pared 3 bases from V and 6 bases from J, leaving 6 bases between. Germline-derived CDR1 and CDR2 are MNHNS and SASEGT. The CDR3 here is CASSEQGQPQHF. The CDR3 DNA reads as TGTGCCAGCAGTGAGCAGGGTCAGCCCCAGCATTTT.

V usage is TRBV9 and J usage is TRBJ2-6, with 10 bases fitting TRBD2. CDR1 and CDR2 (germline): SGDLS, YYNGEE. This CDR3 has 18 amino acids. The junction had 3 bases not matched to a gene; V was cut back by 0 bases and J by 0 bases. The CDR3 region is CASSVGLAGVSGANVLTF. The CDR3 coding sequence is TGTGCCAGCAGCGTAGGACTAGCGGGTGTCTCTGGGGCCAACGTCCTGACTTTC.

The CDR3 nucleotides read TGTGCCAGCAGCTCGCCGGCCTCAACTAATGAAAAACTGTTTTTT. It specifies CASSSPASTNEKLFF. The V call is TRBV5-6, the J call TRBJ1-4; D is ambiguous. CDR1 and CDR2 (germline): SGHDT, YYEEEE. Trimming shortened V by 3 bases and J by 0 bases, and 9 bases separated the two germline ends. The CDR3 is 15 residues long.

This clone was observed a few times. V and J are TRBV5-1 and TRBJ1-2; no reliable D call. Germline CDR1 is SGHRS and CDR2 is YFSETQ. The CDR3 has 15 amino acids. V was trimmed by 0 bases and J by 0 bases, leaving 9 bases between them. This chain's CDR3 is CASSLADLSNYGYTF. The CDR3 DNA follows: TGCGCCAGCAGCTTGGCCGATCTCTCTAACTATGGCTACACCTTC.